One and the same sample provided the 20 T cell receptor beta chains below, sequenced in a study of high-grade serous ovarian cancer treatment subgroups. Sequencing was performed with immunoSEQ multiplex PCR; in TCRdb, only in-frame clones are kept and a portion is missing. In the table there are approximately 30,000 clones, about 86% of which are singletons. The tumor samples were collected prior to definitive surgery or chemotherapy. Sequenced: tumor tissue. These receptors were obtained from a human donor with high-grade serous ovarian cancer.

This chain connects TRBV5-1 to TRBJ1-1; 11 bases are shared with TRBD1. The CDR3 contains 18 residues. Germline assignment: CDR1 SGHRS and CDR2 YFSETQ. V gave up 0 bases and J gave up 0 bases; unmatched junction bases: 7. The DNA for the CDR3 is TGCGCCAGCAGCTTGGCCGGGACAGGGGGAACTATGAACACTGAAGCTTTCTTT. Its protein product is CASSLAGTGGTMNTEAFF.

The chain carries TRBV7-2 and TRBJ2-7; D possibly corresponds to TRBD1 (6 bases). Germline CDR1 and CDR2: SGHTA and FQGNSA. Trimming pared 1 base from V and 1 base from J, leaving 11 bases between. This CDR3 has 15 residues. The CDR3 DNA sequence: TGTGCCAGCAGCTTAGGGGGGACAACTTCCTACGAGCAGTACTTC. Translation: CASSLGGTTSYEQYF. Full variable domain (outside the CDR3, taken from reference TRBV7-2 and TRBJ2-7): GAGVSQSPSNKVTEKGKDVELRCDPISGHTALYWYRQSLGQGLEFLIYFQGNSAPDKSGLPSDRFSAERTGGSVSTLTIQRTQQEDSAVYLCASSLGGTTSYEQYFGPGTRLTVT.

The chain has TRBV6-5 and TRBJ1-1; TRBD1 matches 7 bases. Per the germline V gene, CDR1 is MNHEY and CDR2 is SVGAGI. This CDR3 is built from 15 residues. J was trimmed by 1 base and V by 5 bases; bases with no gene match: 7. DNA for the CDR3: TGTGCCAGCAGTAAGCGACAGGGCAGGAACACTGAAGCTTTCTTT. This encodes CASSKRQGRNTEAFF.

V usage is TRBV2 and J usage is TRBJ2-5, with 7 bases aligning to TRBD1. Losses at the gene ends were 6 bases for V and 1 base for J; bases not matched to a gene: 8. The CDR3 is 15 residues long. Germline V CDR1 and CDR2: SNHLY, FYNNEI. CDR3 sequence (DNA): TGTGCCAGCAGCGACGGAACAGGGGTCCAAGAGACCCAGTACTTC. Its protein is CASSDGTGVQETQYF.

The V call is TRBV15, the J call TRBJ2-3; 7 bases line up with TRBD2. Germline V gives CDR1 LNHNV, CDR2 YYDKDF (reference sequence). The junction had 8 bases not matched to a gene; V was cut back by 9 bases and J by 2 bases. The CDR3 spans 14 residues. For the CDR3, the DNA is TGTGCCACGGGGGAAGCGGGATTCACAGATACGCAGTATTTT. This translates into CATGEAGFTDTQYF.

The V and J genes are TRBV28 and TRBJ1-5, with D unresolved. The germline CDR1 and CDR2 sequences are MDHEN and SYDVKM. Between the trimmed V and J ends, which lost 7 bases and 2 bases, there was a span of 12 bases. CDR3 length: 14 amino acids. CDR3 sequence: CASTHMMGNQPQHF. The CDR3 nucleotides are TGTGCCAGCACCCACATGATGGGCAATCAGCCCCAGCATTTT.

This clone appeared a few times. CDR3 protein: CASSKPGLGGDEQYF. Written as DNA, the CDR3 is TGTGCCAGCAGTAAACCGGGACTAGGGGGGGACGAGCAGTACTTC. The V call is TRBV2, the J call TRBJ2-7; 8 bases align to TRBD2. V was clipped by 5 bases and J by 5 bases; unmatched bases: 11. CDR3 size: 15 residues. Germline assignment: CDR1 SNHLY and CDR2 FYNNEI. The full variable domain, rest sourced from reference TRBV2 and TRBJ2-7, is EPEVTQTPSHQVTQMGQEVILRCVPISNHLYFYWYRQILGQKVEFLVSFYNNEISEKSEIFDDQFSVERPDGSNFTLKIRSTKLEDSAMYFCASSKPGLGGDEQYFGPGTRLTVT.

The chain carries TRBV5-1 and TRBJ2-1, with TRBD2 matching over 14 bases. CDR1 and CDR2 (germline): SGHRS, YFSETQ. Trimming cost V 3 bases and J 9 bases; bases outside gene matches: 14. The CDR3 has 18 residues. This chain's CDR3 is CASSSGLAGATRGGEQFF. CDR3 coding DNA: TGCGCCAGCAGCTCGGGACTAGCGGGAGCCACCCGGGGCGGTGAGCAGTTCTTC.

This clone was observed a single time. V usage is TRBV4-1 and J usage is TRBJ2-3; TRBD2 aligns across 9 bases. V dropped 2 bases and J dropped 2; count of bases not matched to a gene: 5. CDR1 and CDR2 from the germline V gene are MGHRA and YSYEKL. The CDR3 runs to 16 residues. In nucleotides, the CDR3 is TGCGCCAGCAGCCAACTACCGGGACTAGCCACAGATACGCAGTATTTT. Protein: CASSQLPGLATDTQYF.

The gene calls are TRBV19 and TRBJ2-5; TRBD2 matches at 14 bases. Near its end, the DNA agrees better with TRBJ2-7, so the J call may be wrong. From germline, CDR1 is LNHDA and CDR2 SQIVND (reference sequence). CDR3 length: 16 residues. CDR3 sequence (DNA): TGTGCCAGTAGTCCGGGACTAGCGGGAGAGGGGTACGAGCAGTACTTC. Its protein product is CASSPGLAGEGYEQYF.

This chain uses TRBV7-9 with TRBJ1-4, with D perhaps TRBD1 (5 bases). The CDR3 covers 13 residues. Between the trimmed V and J ends, which lost 5 bases and 5 bases, there was a span of 9 bases. Germline assignment: CDR1 SEHNR and CDR2 FQNEAQ (reference sequence). CDR3 nucleotide sequence: TGTGCCAGCAGCCGGGGGAGGAATGAAAAACTGTTTTTT. Amino acid sequence: CASSRGRNEKLFF.

This clone was observed a few times. This sequence joins TRBV9 and TRBJ1-1; 7 nucleotides agree with TRBD1. CDR1 is SGDLS, CDR2 YYNGEE, per germline. The CDR3 is 14 residues long. V was pared by 0 bases and J by 11 bases, with 10 bases of the junction left unmatched. The CDR3 DNA is TGTGCCAGCAGCGTAGCCCAGACAGGGCCCCATGCTTTCTTT. Protein sequence: CASSVAQTGPHAFF. Drawing the rest from reference TRBV9 and TRBJ1-1, the complete variable domain is DSGVTQTPKHLITATGQRVTLRCSPRSGDLSVYWYQQSLDQGLQFLIQYYNGEERAKGNILERFSAQQFPDLHSELNLSSLELGDSALYFCASSVAQTGPHAFFGQGTRLTVV.

The rearrangement uses TRBV5-8 and TRBJ2-7; possible D gene TRBD2, 6 bases. V was trimmed by 0 bases and J by 3 bases, leaving 13 bases between them. Per the germline V gene, CDR1 is SGHTS and CDR2 is YDEGEE. CDR3 length equals 15 residues. CDR3 region: CASSLAAGWHYEQYF. DNA for the CDR3: TGTGCCAGCAGCTTGGCCGCGGGGTGGCACTACGAGCAGTACTTC.

The chain joins TRBV12-5 to TRBJ2-1; D might be TRBD1 (6 bases). Germline V gene sequence: CDR1 LGHNT, CDR2 FRNRAP. This CDR3 has 18 amino acids. The V and J ends lost 0 bases and 6 bases respectively, with 21 bases between them. Written as DNA, the CDR3 is TGTGCTAGTGGTTTGGTACCCGATGGACAGTTCGTTGCCAATGAGCAGTTCTTC. Residues: CASGLVPDGQFVANEQFF.

This clone was recorded only once. The rearrangement links TRBV2 to TRBJ1-1, with 7 positions matching TRBD1. The CDR3 spans 16 residues. Unmatched junction bases numbered 7, after V lost 3 bases and J lost 0 bases. Germline CDR1 is SNHLY and CDR2 is FYNNEI. CDR3 protein: CASSEAGQFMNTEAFF. For the CDR3, the DNA is TGTGCCAGCAGTGAGGCGGGACAGTTCATGAACACTGAAGCTTTCTTT.

This clone was observed once. The V gene is TRBV10-2, the J gene TRBJ2-3; D call uncertain. V was pared by 0 bases and J by 2 bases, with 9 bases between. From germline, CDR1 is WSHSY and CDR2 SAAADI. This CDR3 spans 15 amino acids. The CDR3 protein is CASSESIVSTDTQYF. As DNA, the CDR3 is TGCGCCAGCAGTGAGTCGATAGTTTCCACAGATACGCAGTATTTT.

This chain connects TRBV7-8 to TRBJ1-4; D is undetermined. CDR1 is SGHVS, CDR2 FQNEAQ, per germline. The CDR3 is 15 amino acids. V lost 5 bases and J lost 5, with 15 bases in between. The CDR3 sequence: CASSHRRSPNEKLFF. The CDR3, as DNA: TGTGCCAGCAGCCACCGCAGATCTCCCAATGAAAAACTGTTTTTT.

V and J are TRBV6-1 and TRBJ2-7; D is unclear. The CDR3 sequence is 11 residues long. With 7 bases removed from V and 2 bases from J, the gap between germline ends came to 6 bases. Per germline, CDR1 MNHNS and CDR2 SASEGT. CDR3 coding DNA: TGTGCCAGCACCAAGACCTACGAGCAGTACTTC. Its translation is CASTKTYEQYF.

The chain is built from TRBV5-1 and TRBJ2-1; 10 nucleotides line up with TRBD1. The CDR3 contains 16 residues. The V gene end was trimmed by 3 bases and the J gene end by 9 bases; junction bases not matched to a gene: 12. Germline CDR1 is SGHRS and CDR2 is YFSETQ. Here the CDR3 reads CASSSPGQGLLAEQFF. The CDR3 DNA sequence: TGCGCCAGCAGCTCTCCGGGACAGGGGCTCCTAGCTGAGCAGTTCTTC.

V usage is TRBV6-1 and J usage is TRBJ2-7; 8 positions agree with TRBD2. The CDR3 extends over 17 amino acids. In germline, CDR1 is MNHNS, CDR2 SASEGT. With 3 bases clipped from V and 0 bases from J, the junction kept 10 bases outside the gene matches. This CDR3 is CASSEFPTSGSSYEQYF. The CDR3 DNA reads TGTGCCAGCAGTGAGTTCCCTACTAGCGGCAGCTCCTACGAGCAGTACTTC.